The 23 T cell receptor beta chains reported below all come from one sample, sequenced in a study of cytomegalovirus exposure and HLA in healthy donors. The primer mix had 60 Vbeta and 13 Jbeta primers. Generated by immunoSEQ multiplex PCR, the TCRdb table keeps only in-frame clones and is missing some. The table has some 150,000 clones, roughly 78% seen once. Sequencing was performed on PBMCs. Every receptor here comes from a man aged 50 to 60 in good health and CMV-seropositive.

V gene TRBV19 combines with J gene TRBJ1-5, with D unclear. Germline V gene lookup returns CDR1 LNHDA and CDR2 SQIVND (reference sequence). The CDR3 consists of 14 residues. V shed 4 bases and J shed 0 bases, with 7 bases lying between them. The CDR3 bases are TGTGCCAGTAGTAGAGCTCTTAGCAATCAGCCCCAGCATTTT. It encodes CASSRALSNQPQHF.

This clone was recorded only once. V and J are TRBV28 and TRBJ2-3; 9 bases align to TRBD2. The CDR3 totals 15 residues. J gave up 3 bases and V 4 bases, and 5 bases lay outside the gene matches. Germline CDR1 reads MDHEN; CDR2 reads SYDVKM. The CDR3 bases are TGTGCCAGCAGTTCGCGGGAGGGCCATACAGATACGCAGTATTTT. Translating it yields CASSSREGHTDTQYF.

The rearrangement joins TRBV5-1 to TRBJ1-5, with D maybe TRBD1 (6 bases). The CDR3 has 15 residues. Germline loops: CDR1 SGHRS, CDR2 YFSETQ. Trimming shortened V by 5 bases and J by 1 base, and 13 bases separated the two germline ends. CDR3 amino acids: CASSSQGLSNQPQHF. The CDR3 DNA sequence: TGCGCCAGCAGTTCCCAGGGGTTGAGCAATCAGCCCCAGCATTTT.

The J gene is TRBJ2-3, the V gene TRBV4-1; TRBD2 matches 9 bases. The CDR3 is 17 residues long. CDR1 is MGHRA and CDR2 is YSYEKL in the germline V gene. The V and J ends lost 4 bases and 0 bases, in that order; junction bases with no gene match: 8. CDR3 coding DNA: TGCGCCAGCAGCCCCAGGGGGACTAGCAGGAGCACAGATACGCAGTATTTT. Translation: CASSPRGTSRSTDTQYF.

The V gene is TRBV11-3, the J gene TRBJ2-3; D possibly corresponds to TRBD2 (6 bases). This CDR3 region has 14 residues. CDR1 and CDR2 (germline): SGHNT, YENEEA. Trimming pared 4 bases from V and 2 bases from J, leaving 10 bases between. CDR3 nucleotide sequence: TGTGCCAGCAGCTCGCGGAGGGACACAGATACGCAGTATTTT. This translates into CASSSRRDTDTQYF.

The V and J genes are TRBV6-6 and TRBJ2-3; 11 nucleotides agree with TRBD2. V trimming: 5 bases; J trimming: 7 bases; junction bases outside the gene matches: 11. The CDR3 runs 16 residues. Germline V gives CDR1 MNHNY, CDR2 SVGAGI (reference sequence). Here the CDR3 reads CASSTPLAGEQHTQYF. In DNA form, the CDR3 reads TGTGCCAGCAGTACTCCACTAGCGGGAGAACAACATACGCAGTATTTT.

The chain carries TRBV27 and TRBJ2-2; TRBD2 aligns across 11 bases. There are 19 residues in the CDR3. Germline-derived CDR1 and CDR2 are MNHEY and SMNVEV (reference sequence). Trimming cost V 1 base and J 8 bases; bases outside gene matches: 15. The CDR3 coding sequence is TGTGCCAGCAGTTTATACCCGGCCATCGGTACTAGCGGGAGAGGGGAGCTGTTTTTT. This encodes CASSLYPAIGTSGRGELFF.

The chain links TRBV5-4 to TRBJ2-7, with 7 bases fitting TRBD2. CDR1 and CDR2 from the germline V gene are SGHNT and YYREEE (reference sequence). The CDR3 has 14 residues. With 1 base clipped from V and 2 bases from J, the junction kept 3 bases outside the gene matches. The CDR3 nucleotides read TGTGCCAGCAGCTTGTCTAGCGGCGCCTACGAGCAGTACTTC. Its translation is CASSLSSGAYEQYF.

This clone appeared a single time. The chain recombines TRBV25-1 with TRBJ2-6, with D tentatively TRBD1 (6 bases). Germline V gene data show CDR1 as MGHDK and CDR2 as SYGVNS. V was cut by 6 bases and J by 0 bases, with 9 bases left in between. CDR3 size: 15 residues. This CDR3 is CASRGADSGANVLTF. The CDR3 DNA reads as TGTGCCAGCAGGGGGGCAGACTCTGGGGCCAACGTCCTGACTTTC.

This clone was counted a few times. The CDR3 protein is CASSLGRTGDTEAFF. For the CDR3, the DNA is TGTGCCAGCAGCTTAGGCAGGACAGGGGACACTGAAGCTTTCTTT. This chain uses TRBV11-2 with TRBJ1-1; 9 nucleotides agree with TRBD1. Germline V CDR1 and CDR2: SGHAT, FQNNGV. The junction had 3 bases not matched to a gene; V was cut back by 1 base and J by 3 bases. This CDR3 spans 15 amino acids.

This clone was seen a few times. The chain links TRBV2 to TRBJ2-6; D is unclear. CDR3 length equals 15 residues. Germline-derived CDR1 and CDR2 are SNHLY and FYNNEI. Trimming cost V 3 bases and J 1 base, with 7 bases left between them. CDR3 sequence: CASSEGQSGANVLTF. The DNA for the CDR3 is TGTGCCAGCAGTGAGGGCCAATCTGGGGCCAACGTCCTGACTTTC.

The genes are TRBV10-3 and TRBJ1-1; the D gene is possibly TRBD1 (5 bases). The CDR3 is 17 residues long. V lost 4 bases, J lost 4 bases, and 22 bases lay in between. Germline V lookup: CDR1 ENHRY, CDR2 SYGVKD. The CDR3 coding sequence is TGTGCCATCAGTGGGGGTAGCGGGAGCGTCGGGGGCACTGAAGCTTTCTTT. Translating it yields CAISGGSGSVGGTEAFF.

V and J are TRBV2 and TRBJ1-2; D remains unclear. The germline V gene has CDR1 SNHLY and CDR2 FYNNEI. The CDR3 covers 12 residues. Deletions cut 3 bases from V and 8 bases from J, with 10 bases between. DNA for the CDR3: TGTGCCAGCAGTGAGGGCCCTAACGGCTACACCTTC. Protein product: CASSEGPNGYTF.

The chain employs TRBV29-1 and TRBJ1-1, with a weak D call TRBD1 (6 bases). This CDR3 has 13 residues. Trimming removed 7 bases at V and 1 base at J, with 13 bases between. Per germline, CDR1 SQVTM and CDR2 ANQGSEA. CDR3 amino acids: CSGKTGPNTEAFF. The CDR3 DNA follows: TGCAGCGGTAAGACAGGCCCGAACACTGAAGCTTTCTTT.

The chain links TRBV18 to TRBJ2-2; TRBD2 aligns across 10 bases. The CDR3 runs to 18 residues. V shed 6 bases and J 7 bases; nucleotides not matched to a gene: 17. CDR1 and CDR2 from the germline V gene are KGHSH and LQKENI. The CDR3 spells CASSQPVSSGSGHGELFF. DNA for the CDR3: TGTGCCAGCTCCCAACCTGTATCTAGCGGGAGTGGGCACGGGGAGCTGTTTTTT.

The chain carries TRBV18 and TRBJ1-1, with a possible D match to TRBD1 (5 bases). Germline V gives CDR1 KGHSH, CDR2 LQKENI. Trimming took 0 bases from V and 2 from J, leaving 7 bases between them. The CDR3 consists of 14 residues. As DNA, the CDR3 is TGTGCCAGCTCACCACCGACAGCTAACACTGAAGCTTTCTTT. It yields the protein CASSPPTANTEAFF. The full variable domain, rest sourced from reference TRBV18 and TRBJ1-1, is NAGVMQNPRHLVRRRGQEARLRCSPMKGHSHVYWYRQLPEEGLKFMVYLQKENIIDESGMPKERFSAEFPKEGPSILRIQQVVRGDSAAYFCASSPPTANTEAFFGQGTRLTVV.

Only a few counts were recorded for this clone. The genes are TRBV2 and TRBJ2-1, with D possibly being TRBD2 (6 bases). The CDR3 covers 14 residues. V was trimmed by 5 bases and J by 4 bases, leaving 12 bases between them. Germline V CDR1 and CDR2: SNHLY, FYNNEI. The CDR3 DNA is TGTGCCAGCAGTCGGGACTTCGAATACAATGAGCAGTTCTTC. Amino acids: CASSRDFEYNEQFF.

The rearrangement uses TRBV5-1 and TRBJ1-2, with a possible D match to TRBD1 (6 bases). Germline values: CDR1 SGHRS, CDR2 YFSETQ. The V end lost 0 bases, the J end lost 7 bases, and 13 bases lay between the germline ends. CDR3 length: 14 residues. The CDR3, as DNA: TGCGCCAGCAGCTTGGTGGCAGGGACAAGTGGCTACACCTTC. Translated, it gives CASSLVAGTSGYTF.

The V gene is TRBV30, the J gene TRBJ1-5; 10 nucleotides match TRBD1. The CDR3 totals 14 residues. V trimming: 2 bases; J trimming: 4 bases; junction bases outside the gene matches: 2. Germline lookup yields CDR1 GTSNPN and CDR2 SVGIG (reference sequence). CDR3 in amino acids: CAWSTGQGNQPQHF. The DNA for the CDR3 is TGTGCCTGGAGTACGGGACAGGGGAATCAGCCCCAGCATTTT. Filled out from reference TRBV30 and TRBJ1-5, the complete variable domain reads SQTIHQWPATLVQPVGSPLSLECTVEGTSNPNLYWYRQAAGRGLQLLFYSVGIGQISSEVPQNLSASRPQDRQFILSSKKLLLSDSGFYLCAWSTGQGNQPQHFGDGTRLSIL.

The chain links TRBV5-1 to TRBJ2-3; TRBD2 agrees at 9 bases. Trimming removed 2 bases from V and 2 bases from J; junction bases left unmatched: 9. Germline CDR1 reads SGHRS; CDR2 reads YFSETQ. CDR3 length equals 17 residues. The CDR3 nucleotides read TGCGCCAGCAGCTTAGGGGCGGGAGGGCCGAACACAGATACGCAGTATTTT. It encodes CASSLGAGGPNTDTQYF. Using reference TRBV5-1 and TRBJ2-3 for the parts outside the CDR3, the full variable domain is KAGVTQTPRYLIKTRGQQVTLSCSPISGHRSVSWYQQTPGQGLQFLFEYFSETQRNKGNFPGRFSGRQFSNSRSEMNVSTLELGDSALYLCASSLGAGGPNTDTQYFGPGTRLTVL.

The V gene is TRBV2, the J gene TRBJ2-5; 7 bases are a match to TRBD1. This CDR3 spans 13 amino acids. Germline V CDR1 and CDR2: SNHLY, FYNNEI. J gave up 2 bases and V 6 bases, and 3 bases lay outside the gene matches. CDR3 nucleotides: TGTGCCAGCAGGGTGGACAGGCAAGAGACCCAGTACTTC. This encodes CASRVDRQETQYF.

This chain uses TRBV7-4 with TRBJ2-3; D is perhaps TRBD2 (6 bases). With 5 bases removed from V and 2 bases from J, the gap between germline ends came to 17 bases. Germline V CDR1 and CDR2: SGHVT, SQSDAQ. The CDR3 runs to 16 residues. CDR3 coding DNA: TGTGCCAGCAGCCCGCATTTGGGGGAGGACACAGATACGCAGTATTTT. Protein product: CASSPHLGEDTDTQYF.

The DNA for the CDR3 is TGTGCCAGCAGCGTAGGGCCGGGATCCTATGGCTACACCTTC. This codes for CASSVGPGSYGYTF. This chain links TRBV9 with TRBJ1-2; D gene unclear. The CDR3 is 14 amino acids. The V and J ends lost 0 bases and 4 bases respectively, with 10 bases between them. CDR1 is SGDLS, CDR2 YYNGEE, per germline.